The 20 T cell receptor beta chains presented below share a single source sample, sequenced in a study of naive and memory T cell subsets. Study-wide results and limits: Naive repertoires, especially CD8, held a few larger clonotypes, possibly memory cells re-expressing CD45RA.

Both TRBC1 and TRBC2 were covered by a beta constant-region primer of two equimolar oligonucleotides. Four rounds of PCR amplified the ligated cDNA using nested alpha and beta constant-region primers plus SP2. TCRdb redid the calling of the UMI-ligation and nested PCR reads with MiXCR, one entry per CDR3 protein. The table records about 150,000 distinct CDR3 sequences, about 23% of them present only once. These receptors have no known antigen. Sequencing used naive CD4+ T cells from blood. The source is a human donor in good health.

This clonotype occurred a few times. The chain has TRBV14 and TRBJ1-1; D is ambiguous. This CDR3 is built from 15 residues. Germline V CDR1 and CDR2: SGHDN, FVKESK. V was clipped by 3 bases and J by 6 bases, with 17 bases between them. In nucleotides, the CDR3 is TGTGCCAGCAGCCATGGCCCCTACGGGGTCCCTGAAGCTTTCTTT. It encodes CASSHGPYGVPEAFF.

The chain recombines TRBV29-1 with TRBJ1-2; no clear D gene. CDR1 is SQVTM, CDR2 ANQGSEA, per germline. The CDR3 covers 13 residues. Trimming stripped 8 bases from V and 0 bases from J, with 13 bases between. The CDR3 nucleotides read TGCAGCACCCGACGTACGACTAACTATGGCTACACCTTC. It translates to CSTRRTTNYGYTF.

The J gene is TRBJ2-2, the V gene TRBV6-2 or TRBV6-3; weak D call: TRBD1 (6 bases). The CDR3 spans 15 residues. Germline assignment: CDR1 MNHEY and CDR2 SVGEGT. Trimming removed 5 bases at V and 0 bases at J, with 10 bases between. The CDR3 loop reads CASSIQGPNTGELFF. In nucleotides, the CDR3 is TGTGCCAGCAGTATACAGGGACCGAACACCGGGGAGCTGTTTTTT.

J is TRBJ2-3 and V is TRBV27; D is perhaps TRBD2 (5 bases). Germline V gene sequence: CDR1 MNHEY, CDR2 SMNVEV (reference sequence). The V end lost 8 bases, the J end lost 4 bases, and 13 bases lay between the germline ends. The CDR3 consists of 13 residues. The CDR3 DNA reads TGTGCCAGCGCCCGAGAGAGGGCAGATACGCAGTATTTT. Its protein product is CASARERADTQYF.

The rearrangement links TRBV11-2 to TRBJ1-2; D is possibly TRBD1 (5 bases). The V and J ends lost 0 bases and 2 bases respectively, with 16 bases between them. The CDR3 contains 17 residues. Germline V gene sequence: CDR1 SGHAT, CDR2 FQNNGV. CDR3 loop: CASSLDLPTRDNYGYTF. The CDR3 DNA is TGTGCCAGCAGCTTAGATCTTCCTACCAGGGACAACTATGGCTACACCTTC.

This clonotype has more than one count but fewer than ten. This CDR3 is CASIRGRASSGELFF. The DNA of the CDR3 is TGTGCCAGCATCAGGGGCAGGGCGAGTTCCGGGGAGCTGTTTTTT. The chain recombines TRBV11-2 with TRBJ2-2, with a possible D match to TRBD1 (6 bases). The germline V and J ends were trimmed by 7 bases and 6 bases, with 18 bases remaining between them. Germline CDR1 SGHAT, CDR2 FQNNGV. The CDR3 is 15 amino acids.

The J gene is TRBJ1-2, the V gene TRBV2; 7 nucleotides line up with TRBD1. The CDR3 runs to 15 residues. V was pared by 3 bases and J by 4 bases, with 8 bases of the junction left unmatched. Germline V gives CDR1 SNHLY, CDR2 FYNNEI. The CDR3 DNA is TGTGCCAGCAGTGAGCCCCAGGGGGTTGGCTATGGCTACACCTTC. As protein: CASSEPQGVGYGYTF.

This rearrangement joins TRBV6-1 to TRBJ2-1; D remains unclear. V shed 0 bases and J shed 10 bases, with 7 bases lying between them. There are 12 residues in the CDR3. The germline V gene encodes CDR1 MNHNS and CDR2 SASEGT. In DNA, the CDR3 is TGTGCCAGCAGTGAAGCGAGCAGAGAGCAGTTCTTC. It is translated as CASSEASREQFF.

Ten or more counts support this clonotype. The chain combines TRBV6-2 or TRBV6-3 with TRBJ2-1; 9 bases match TRBD2. The CDR3 runs to 16 residues. The J segment lost 2 bases and the V segment lost 3 bases, leaving 5 bases of the junction unmatched. The germline CDR1 and CDR2 sequences are MNHEY and SVGEGT. The CDR3 DNA follows: TGTGCCAGCAGTTATATACTAGCGGGCACCTACAATGAGCAGTTCTTC. Its protein is CASSYILAGTYNEQFF.

This clonotype was detected ten times or more. The chain carries TRBV30 and TRBJ2-7; the D gene is possibly TRBD2 (6 bases). The CDR3 covers 14 residues. V was trimmed by 4 bases and J by 0 bases, leaving 13 bases between them. CDR1 GTSNPN and CDR2 SVGIG come from the germline V gene (reference sequence). In nucleotides, the CDR3 is TGTGCCTGGAAAGGGAGGCTGAGCTCCTACGAGCAGTACTTC. It specifies CAWKGRLSSYEQYF.

This clonotype has a handful of counts. The V gene is TRBV6-2 or TRBV6-3, the J gene TRBJ1-5; 7 bases match TRBD1. This CDR3 is 14 amino acids long. Per the germline V gene, CDR1 is MNHEY and CDR2 is SVGEGT. V was pared by 5 bases and J by 3 bases, with 4 bases of the junction left unmatched. The CDR3 sequence is CASSAGTANQPQHF. The CDR3 coding sequence is TGTGCCAGCAGTGCCGGGACAGCCAATCAGCCCCAGCATTTT.

The V gene is TRBV7-3, the J gene TRBJ1-1, with D possibly matching TRBD1 (5 bases). Trimming pared 2 bases from V and 1 base from J, leaving 8 bases between. The CDR3 is made up of 14 amino acids. Germline V gene data show CDR1 as SGHTA and CDR2 as FQGTGA. CDR3 loop: CASSLGRGNTEAFF. CDR3 nucleotides: TGTGCCAGCAGCTTAGGAAGGGGGAACACTGAAGCTTTCTTT.

The table lists this clonotype with a few counts. The chain carries TRBV20-1 and TRBJ2-1, with 8 bases lining up with TRBD2. This CDR3 spans 14 amino acids. V was clipped by 0 bases and J by 10 bases; unmatched bases: 8. The germline V gene encodes CDR1 DFQATT and CDR2 SNEGSKA (reference sequence). CDR3 residues: CSARDLKGLAEQFF. In DNA, the CDR3 is TGCAGTGCTAGAGATCTAAAAGGACTAGCCGAGCAGTTCTTC.

The chain is built from TRBV18 and TRBJ2-7; D is ambiguous. V was trimmed by 3 bases and J by 3 bases, leaving 15 bases between them. Germline values: CDR1 KGHSH, CDR2 LQKENI. The CDR3 runs 15 residues. CDR3 residues: CASSPGVASLYEQYF. The CDR3 bases are TGTGCCAGCTCACCTGGCGTGGCCAGTCTCTACGAGCAGTACTTC.

The DNA of the CDR3 is TGTGCCAGTAATCGCCGGGGGGATGATTCTCTACTCAACTATGGCTACACCTTC. Translation gives CASNRRGDDSLLNYGYTF. The chain combines TRBV19 with TRBJ1-2; the D gene is possibly TRBD1 (5 bases). Germline values: CDR1 LNHDA, CDR2 SQIVND (reference sequence). The CDR3 has 18 amino acids. V lost 7 bases to trimming and J lost 2 bases, with 26 bases between them.

This clonotype was observed a few times. V and J are TRBV5-1 and TRBJ2-1; 7 nucleotides line up with TRBD1. Trimming cost V 4 bases and J 3 bases; bases outside gene matches: 10. Germline V gene data show CDR1 as SGHRS and CDR2 as YFSETQ. The CDR3 consists of 16 residues. CDR3 loop: CASSRLTGASYNEQFF. DNA for the CDR3: TGCGCCAGCAGCAGACTCACAGGGGCCAGCTACAATGAGCAGTTCTTC.

Ten or more counts support this clonotype. The V and J genes are TRBV3-1 and TRBJ2-7; 8 bases are a match to TRBD1. CDR3 length equals 14 residues. With V trimmed by 2 bases and J by 3 bases, 3 bases remained unmatched. Germline CDR1 is LGHDT and CDR2 is YNNKEL (reference sequence). The CDR3 loop is CASSQRQGFYEQYF. CDR3 sequence (DNA): TGTGCCAGCAGCCAAAGACAGGGGTTCTACGAGCAGTACTTC.

The chain uses TRBV28 and TRBJ2-7; D might be TRBD1 (6 bases). CDR3 length equals 12 residues. Trimming cost V 7 bases and J 6 bases, with 13 bases left between them. Germline CDR1 reads MDHEN; CDR2 reads SYDVKM. The CDR3, as DNA: TGTGCCAGCATTTCTCAGGGGAGCGAGCAGTACTTC. Translation gives CASISQGSEQYF.

V is TRBV28 and J is TRBJ1-5; 8 bases map to TRBD1. There are 14 residues in the CDR3. J gave up 11 bases and V 6 bases, and 12 bases lay outside the gene matches. Germline values: CDR1 MDHEN, CDR2 SYDVKM. Here the CDR3 reads CASSPGPDRESQHF. The DNA of the CDR3 is TGTGCCAGCAGCCCTGGCCCGGACAGGGAGTCCCAGCATTTT.

This clonotype was detected many times. V and J are TRBV9 and TRBJ2-1; no clear D. This CDR3 contains 15 residues. Looked up from germline, CDR1 is SGDLS and CDR2 is YYNGEE. V dropped 0 bases and J dropped 2 bases, with 9 bases sitting between them. The chain's CDR3 is CASSVDGETYNEQFF. The DNA of the CDR3 is TGTGCCAGCAGCGTAGATGGGGAAACCTACAATGAGCAGTTCTTC.